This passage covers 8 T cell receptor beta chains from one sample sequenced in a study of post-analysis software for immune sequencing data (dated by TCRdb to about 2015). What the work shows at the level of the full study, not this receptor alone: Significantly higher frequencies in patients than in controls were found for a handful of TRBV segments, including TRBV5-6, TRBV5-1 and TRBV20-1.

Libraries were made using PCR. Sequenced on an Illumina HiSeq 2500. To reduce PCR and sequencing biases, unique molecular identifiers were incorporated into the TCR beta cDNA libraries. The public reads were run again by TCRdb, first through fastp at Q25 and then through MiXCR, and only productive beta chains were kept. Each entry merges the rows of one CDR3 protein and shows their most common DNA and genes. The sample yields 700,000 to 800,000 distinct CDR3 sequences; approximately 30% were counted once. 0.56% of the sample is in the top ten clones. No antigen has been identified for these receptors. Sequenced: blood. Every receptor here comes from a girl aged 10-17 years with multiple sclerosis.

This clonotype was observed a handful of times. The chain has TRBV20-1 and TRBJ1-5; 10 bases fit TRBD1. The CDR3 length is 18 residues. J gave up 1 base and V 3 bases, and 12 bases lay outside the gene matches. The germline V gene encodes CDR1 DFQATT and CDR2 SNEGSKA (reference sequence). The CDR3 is CSASGPGQGTLSNQPQHF. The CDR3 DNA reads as TGCAGTGCTAGCGGTCCGGGACAGGGGACCTTAAGCAATCAGCCCCAGCATTTT.

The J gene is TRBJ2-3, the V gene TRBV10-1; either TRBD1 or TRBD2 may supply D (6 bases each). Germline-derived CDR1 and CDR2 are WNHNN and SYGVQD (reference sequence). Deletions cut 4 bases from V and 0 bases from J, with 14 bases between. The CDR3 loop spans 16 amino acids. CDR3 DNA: TGCGCCAGCAGTGGATTGGGGGCGGGAAGCACAGATACGCAGTATTTT. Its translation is CASSGLGAGSTDTQYF.

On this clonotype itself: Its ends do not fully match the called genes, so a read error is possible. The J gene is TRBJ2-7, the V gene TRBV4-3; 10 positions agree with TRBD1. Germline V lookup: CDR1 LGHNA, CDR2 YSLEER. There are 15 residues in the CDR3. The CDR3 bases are TGCGCCCGCAGCCAAGATCGACAGGGGGCAGAGACCCGGTACTTC. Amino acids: CARSQDRQGAETRYF.

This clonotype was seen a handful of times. The CDR3 spells CSAKRNSYNSPLHF. Written as DNA, the CDR3 is TGCAGTGCTAAAAGGAACTCCTATAATTCACCCCTCCACTTT. The chain uses TRBV20-1 and TRBJ1-6; D is undetermined. The V end lost 4 bases, the J end lost 0 bases, and 7 bases lay between the germline ends. The CDR3 sequence is 14 residues long. Germline V lookup: CDR1 DFQATT, CDR2 SNEGSKA (reference sequence).

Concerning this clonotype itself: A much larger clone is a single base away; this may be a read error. CDR3 in amino acids: CSVVGRLKETQYF. CDR3 DNA sequence: TGCAGCGTTGTGGGACGGCTAAAAGAGACCCAGTACTTC. V is TRBV29-1 and J is TRBJ2-5; either TRBD1 or TRBD2 may fit D (5 bases each). From germline, CDR1 is SQVTM and CDR2 ANQGSEA. The CDR3 totals 13 residues. V was trimmed by 4 bases and J by 3 bases, leaving 12 bases between them.

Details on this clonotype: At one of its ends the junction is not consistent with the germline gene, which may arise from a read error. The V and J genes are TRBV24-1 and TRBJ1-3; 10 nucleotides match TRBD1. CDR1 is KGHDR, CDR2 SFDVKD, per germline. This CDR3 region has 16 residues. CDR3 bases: TGTGCCACCAGTGATGGGACAGGGGTGACTGGAAACACCAGATATTTT. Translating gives CATSDGTGVTGNTRYF.

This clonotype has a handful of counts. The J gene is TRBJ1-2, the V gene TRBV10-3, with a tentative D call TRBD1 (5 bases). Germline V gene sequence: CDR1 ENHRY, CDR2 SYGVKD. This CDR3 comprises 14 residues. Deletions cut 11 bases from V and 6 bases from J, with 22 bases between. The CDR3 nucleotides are TGTGCCGGGGATCGAGCGGGACTGGGCAATGGCTACACCTTC. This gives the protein CAGDRAGLGNGYTF.

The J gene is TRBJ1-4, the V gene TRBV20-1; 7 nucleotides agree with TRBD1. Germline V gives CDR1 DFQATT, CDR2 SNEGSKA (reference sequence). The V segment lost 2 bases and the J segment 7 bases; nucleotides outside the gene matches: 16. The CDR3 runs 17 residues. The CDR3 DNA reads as TGCAGTGCTAGATTCGAGATGGGGAGGGGGCCAGGTGAAAAACTGTTTTTT. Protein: CSARFEMGRGPGEKLFF.